A selection of T cell receptor beta chains follows, all from one sample in a study of T-cell reconstitution after alpha-beta-depleted transplantation in children. One entry per CDR3 protein results from TCRdb running MiXCR on the PCR reads. Seen here are approximately 520,000 distinct CDR3 sequences, roughly an eighth observed once, and the top ten hold 12% to 15%. The input for sequencing was PBMCs, mostly from graft donor cells, taken 180 days after TCRalphabeta/CD19-depleted stem cell transplant. The receptors were gathered from a female patient aged 2-9 years who had a stem cell transplant for aplastic anemia, so the T cells may come from the graft donor. Each CDR3 is given with its conserved first and last residue. The D gene is left open where the match is weak. Not all rows give a size; the values are once, few, many and, for expanded clones, a class.

J gene,D gene,V gene,clone size,CDR3 DNA,CDR3 protein
TRBJ1-1,NA,TRBV6-5,NA,TGTGCCAGCAGTCCCCCAGCCGGGCTAAGGGGAAACACTGAAGCTTTCTTT,CASSPPAGLRGNTEAFF
TRBJ2-3,NA,TRBV12-3/TRBV12-4,NA,TGTGCCAGCAGGCGCCCGCCCCCAGATACGCAGTATTTT,CASRRPPPDTQYF
TRBJ1-3,NA,TRBV9,many,TGTGCCAGCAGCGTAGTTGGGGCCTCTGGAAACACCATATATTTT,CASSVVGASGNTIYF
TRBJ2-6,NA,TRBV29-1,NA,TGCAGCGTTGAAGTTTGGGCAGACTCCTCTGGGGCCAACGTCCTGACTTTC,CSVEVWADSSGANVLTF
TRBJ1-4,NA,TRBV28,NA,TGTGCCAGTTTGGGGGGGCTAAAGGAAAAACTGTATTTT,CASLGGLKEKLYF
TRBJ2-3,TRBD1,TRBV4-2,many,TGTGCCAGCAGCCGGGACAGGGAGACAGATACGCAGTATTTT,CASSRDRETDTQYF
TRBJ2-3,TRBD2,TRBV5-1,many,TGCGCCAGCAGTCTTCAACCAGGCGGGGGGCCAGATACGCAGTATTTT,CASSLQPGGGPDTQYF
TRBJ2-5,TRBD1,TRBV6-1,many,TGTGCCAGCAGTCGGACAGGGCTGGAGACCCAGTACTTC,CASSRTGLETQYF
TRBJ1-1,NA,TRBV7-2,few,TGTGCCAGCAGCTTATCGGACAGCCTTGAAGCTTTCTTT,CASSLSDSLEAFF
TRBJ2-1,NA,TRBV5-1,many,TGCGCCAGCAGCTTGTTGACGGGAGTCTATGAGCAGTTCTTC,CASSLLTGVYEQFF
TRBJ2-6,NA,TRBV6-5,NA,TGTGCCAGCAGTTACGGCGGAGCCGGGGCCAAAGTCCTGACTTTC,CASSYGGAGAKVLTF
TRBJ2-3,NA,TRBV5-1,NA,TGCGCCAGCAGCTTGGCCGTCGGGAGACGCACAGATACGCAGTATTTT,CASSLAVGRRTDTQYF
TRBJ1-2,NA,TRBV7-8,many,TGTGCCAGCAGCTTAGGGACCCTCAATTTAGGTGGCTACACCTTC,CASSLGTLNLGGYTF
TRBJ2-1,TRBD2,TRBV20-1,few,TGCAGTGCTAGACTAGCGGGGTACAATGAGCAGTTCTTC,CSARLAGYNEQFF
TRBJ2-1,TRBD2,TRBV3-1,NA,TGTGCCACCAGCCGAACGAAAGCGGGAGGGGTCTACAATGAGCAGTTCTTC,CATSRTKAGGVYNEQFF
TRBJ1-1,NA,TRBV18,NA,TGTGCCAGCTCACCACCGTCATGGGGAAAGAACACTGAAGCTTTCTTT,CASSPPSWGKNTEAFF
TRBJ1-2,NA,TRBV29-1,NA,TGCAGCGTAGACCCTAACTATGGCTACACCTTC,CSVDPNYGYTF
TRBJ2-1,NA,TRBV6-2/TRBV6-3,NA,TGTGCCAGCACCCTAGGAGGCGGGCAGTTCTTC,CASTLGGGQFF
TRBJ2-1,NA,TRBV29-1,NA,TGCAGCGCTGACTGGAGCTCCTACAATGAGCAGTTCTTC,CSADWSSYNEQFF
TRBJ2-1,TRBD2,TRBV30,NA,TGTGCCTGGAGTGAGGCGGGAGCTAGGGAGCAGTTCTTC,CAWSEAGAREQFF
TRBJ1-2,NA,TRBV20-1,NA,TGCAGTTACTTGTTTCAAGGGGGGGATGGCTACACCTTC,CSYLFQGGDGYTF
TRBJ2-1,NA,TRBV25-1,few,TGTGCCAGCATCATCTTGGTTAGGTCCTACAATGAGCAGTTCTTC,CASIILVRSYNEQFF
TRBJ2-1,TRBD2,TRBV29-1,NA,TGCAGCGTTGACCCCGGGCGCCTAGCGGGAGCTCGGGAGCAGTTCTTC,CSVDPGRLAGAREQFF
TRBJ2-5,TRBD2,TRBV7-8,few,TGTGCCAGCAGCTTAGGAACTAGCGGGCCCATTCAAGAGACCCAGTACTTC,CASSLGTSGPIQETQYF
TRBJ2-7,TRBD2,TRBV7-2,NA,TGTGCCAGCAGCTTAAGGCGGGAGGTTAACTACGAGCAGTACTTC,CASSLRREVNYEQYF
TRBJ2-3,TRBD1,TRBV6-2/TRBV6-3,few,TGTGCCAGCAGTAATCGACAGGGATCGGCAGATACGCAGTATTTT,CASSNRQGSADTQYF
TRBJ2-7,TRBD2,TRBV15,NA,TGTGCCACCAGCAGAGGTACTAGCGGGGCCTTCTACGAGCAGTACTTC,CATSRGTSGAFYEQYF
TRBJ2-3,TRBD1,TRBV18,few,TGTGCCAGCTCATTAGGGACAGGGCCATTCACAGATACGCAGTATTTT,CASSLGTGPFTDTQYF
TRBJ1-2,NA,TRBV6-5,NA,TGTGCCAGCATTATCGACAGAAAGCTGTATGGCTACACCTTC,CASIIDRKLYGYTF
TRBJ1-2,NA,TRBV7-9,few,TGTGCCAGCAGCTTAGGGCAGGGGTTCCGGGGCTATGGCTACACCTTC,CASSLGQGFRGYGYTF
TRBJ1-5,TRBD1,TRBV5-6,once,TGTGCCAGCGGCTTGGGGACAGTTCAGCCCCAGCATTTT,CASGLGTVQPQHF
TRBJ1-1,TRBD1,TRBV25-1,many,TGTGCCAGCAGTCCTACAGGGGGCACTGAAGCTTTCTTT,CASSPTGGTEAFF
TRBJ2-3,NA,TRBV20-1,few,TGCAGTGCTAGAGTCGGCGGGGCGGTTAGCACAGATACGCAGTATTTT,CSARVGGAVSTDTQYF
TRBJ2-7,TRBD1,TRBV7-6,few,TGTGCCAGCAGCTTAGCTTGGACAGGGGGAGATGAGCAGTACTTC,CASSLAWTGGDEQYF
TRBJ2-3,NA,TRBV4-3,NA,TGCGCCAGCAGCCAAGTTAACACAGATACGCAGTATTTT,CASSQVNTDTQYF
TRBJ2-1,TRBD2,TRBV24-1,NA,TGTGCCACCAGTGACCCTAGCGGGAGGGCCCATGAGCAGTTCTTC,CATSDPSGRAHEQFF
TRBJ1-5,NA,TRBV4-3,few,TGCGCCAGCAGCCCAAATTTTAATCAGCCCCAGCATTTT,CASSPNFNQPQHF
TRBJ1-2,NA,TRBV20-1,few,TGCAGTGCTTTGATAAACCCTCAACAGGGCTACACCTTC,CSALINPQQGYTF
TRBJ1-2,NA,TRBV6-1,few,TGTGCCAGCAGTGACGGGACGGTGTATGGCTACACCTTC,CASSDGTVYGYTF
TRBJ2-3,NA,TRBV7-2,few,TGTGCCAGCAGCTTTTTCACTGGGGATACGCAGTATTTT,CASSFFTGDTQYF
TRBJ2-1,TRBD2,TRBV28,NA,TGTGCCAGCAGAGAGCCGGGACTAGTTATTTCGGGTGAGCAGTTCTTC,CASREPGLVISGEQFF
TRBJ2-7,NA,TRBV5-1,many,TGCGCCAGCAGCCCTGGATGGGGGAGGAGCTCCTACGAGCAGTACTTC,CASSPGWGRSSYEQYF
TRBJ1-1,NA,TRBV11-3,NA,TGTGCCAGCAGCGGGCCAGGCGCCCTCCAGGGCACTGAAGCTTTCTTT,CASSGPGALQGTEAFF
TRBJ2-3,NA,TRBV12-3/TRBV12-4,few,TGTGCCAGCAGTTTTAGCGACCCTTGGACAGATACGCAGTATTTT,CASSFSDPWTDTQYF
TRBJ2-1,NA,TRBV7-2,NA,TGTGCCAGCAGCCCCGGAGGGGGGGGAAATGAGCAGTTCTTC,CASSPGGGGNEQFF
TRBJ1-5,NA,TRBV6-2/TRBV6-3,few,TGTGCCAGCAGTTACGGACAATTCACCAGAGGCAATCAGCCCCAGCATTTT,CASSYGQFTRGNQPQHF
TRBJ1-5,TRBD1,TRBV10-3,NA,TGTGCCATCAGTTTTGGGTTTGGGGACAGGGGTAGCAATCAGCCCCAGCATTTT,CAISFGFGDRGSNQPQHF
TRBJ2-5,NA,TRBV27,NA,TGTGCCAGCAGTTCCCGACAGGCCCTCCAGGAGACCCAGTACTTC,CASSSRQALQETQYF
TRBJ1-1,NA,TRBV12-3/TRBV12-4,few,TGTGCCAGCAGTTTAGCGGCGGGCAGGGGCGGACAAGCTTTCTTT,CASSLAAGRGGQAFF
TRBJ2-5,TRBD2,TRBV30,NA,TGTGCCTGGAGAGGGAGGGCCCAAGAGACCCAGTACTTC,CAWRGRAQETQYF
TRBJ2-5,NA,TRBV11-2,few,TGTGCCAGCAGTAAGCGGAGCGGCTTTATCGGGTACTTC,CASSKRSGFIGYF
TRBJ2-7,NA,TRBV19,NA,TGTGCCAGTGGGGAGAGTTCCTACGAGCAGTACTTC,CASGESSYEQYF
TRBJ2-1,NA,TRBV19,NA,TGTGCCAGTAGTATCGGTGGGTCCTACAATGAGCAGTTCTTC,CASSIGGSYNEQFF
TRBJ2-1,NA,TRBV20-1,NA,TGCAGTGCTAGGGACCCACTAGCAGCAGACCAGAGCTCCTACAATGAGCAGTTCTTC,CSARDPLAADQSSYNEQFF
TRBJ2-7,TRBD1,TRBV28,few,TGTGCCAGCAGACCAATTCGAACAGACAGGGGGCAGCAGTACTTC,CASRPIRTDRGQQYF